The rows below give T cell receptor beta chains drawn from one sample of a study of STAT5B mutations in CD4+ large granular lymphocyte leukemia. Data came from immunoSEQ multiplex PCR; TCRdb stores just in-frame clones and leaves some out. The sample includes 25,000 to 35,000 clones, 70% to 75% seen only once; the top ten take approximately 0.29%. The sample consisted of CD4+ T cells from blood buffy coats. These receptors originate from a human donor in good health. CDR3s include the opening cysteine and the closing phenylalanine or tryptophan. The D gene is left open where the match is weak. Clone size is given for some rows only: seen once, a few or many times, or a class if the clone is expanded.

d_gene: .
abundance: .
v_gene: TRBV28
j_gene: TRBJ1-2
CDR3nt: TGTGCCAGCGGGGGGGACTTAGCGGGCTATGGCTACACCTTC
CDR3aa: CASGGDLAGYGYTF

d_gene: .
abundance: few
v_gene: TRBV7-7
j_gene: TRBJ1-5
CDR3nt: TGTGCCAGCAGCTTTTTCCAGCCCCAGCATTTT
CDR3aa: CASSFFQPQHF

d_gene: TRBD1
abundance: .
v_gene: TRBV4-2
j_gene: TRBJ1-1
CDR3nt: TGTGCCAGCAGCCAAGACGCCGGGACAGTGAACACTGAAGCTTTCTTT
CDR3aa: CASSQDAGTVNTEAFF

d_gene: .
abundance: .
v_gene: TRBV11-3
j_gene: TRBJ2-1
CDR3nt: TGTGCCAGCAGCTTAGGGACGGTCAATGAGCAGTTCTTC
CDR3aa: CASSLGTVNEQFF

d_gene: TRBD2
abundance: .
v_gene: TRBV7-2
j_gene: TRBJ2-1
CDR3nt: TGTGCCAGCAGCTTCGATGGCGGGAGGGCTTACAATGAGCAGTTCTTC
CDR3aa: CASSFDGGRAYNEQFF

d_gene: .
abundance: .
v_gene: TRBV5-1
j_gene: TRBJ1-4
CDR3nt: TGCGCCAGCACCACTGGAGGGAGGGGAGATGAAAAACTGTTTTTT
CDR3aa: CASTTGGRGDEKLFF

d_gene: .
abundance: .
v_gene: TRBV5-6
j_gene: TRBJ2-7
CDR3nt: TGTGCCAGCAGCTTGGAGGACGGATCTGGCGTGCAGTACTTC
CDR3aa: CASSLEDGSGVQYF

d_gene: .
abundance: .
v_gene: TRBV27
j_gene: TRBJ1-1
CDR3nt: TGTGCCAGCAGTCTCACAACCGGGTTGAGCACTGAAGCTTTCTTT
CDR3aa: CASSLTTGLSTEAFF

d_gene: .
abundance: few
v_gene: TRBV2
j_gene: TRBJ1-6
CDR3nt: TGTGCCAGCAGTATGAATGTCGCGAGTTCACCCCTCCACTTT
CDR3aa: CASSMNVASSPLHF

d_gene: TRBD2
abundance: .
v_gene: TRBV6-1
j_gene: TRBJ2-7
CDR3nt: TGTGCCAGCAGGCCAGAGGGAGGGCGGGAGCAGTACTTC
CDR3aa: CASRPEGGREQYF

d_gene: TRBD2
abundance: .
v_gene: TRBV19
j_gene: TRBJ2-7
CDR3nt: TGTGCCAGTAGTATAGCGGGGGGTACCTACGAGCAGTACTTC
CDR3aa: CASSIAGGTYEQYF

d_gene: .
abundance: .
v_gene: TRBV18
j_gene: TRBJ2-1
CDR3nt: TGTGCCAGCGAGGGGACTCTCGGGGATGAGCAGTTCTTC
CDR3aa: CASEGTLGDEQFF

d_gene: .
abundance: once
v_gene: TRBV20-1
j_gene: TRBJ2-7
CDR3nt: TGCAGTGCTTTACACAGGTACGAGCAGTACTTC
CDR3aa: CSALHRYEQYF

d_gene: .
abundance: .
v_gene: TRBV18
j_gene: TRBJ2-7
CDR3nt: TGTGCCAGCTCACTCGCAGGACAGTTAGAAAACGAGCAGTACTTC
CDR3aa: CASSLAGQLENEQYF

d_gene: .
abundance: .
v_gene: TRBV6-1
j_gene: TRBJ2-7
CDR3nt: TGTGCCAGCAGTGCCTCAAGATCCTACGAGCAGTACTTC
CDR3aa: CASSASRSYEQYF

d_gene: .
abundance: .
v_gene: TRBV7-2
j_gene: TRBJ2-3
CDR3nt: TGTGCCAGCAGCTTGCGTCGGCCGACCCTCACAGATACGCAGTATTTT
CDR3aa: CASSLRRPTLTDTQYF

d_gene: .
abundance: .
v_gene: TRBV10-3
j_gene: TRBJ2-5
CDR3nt: TGTGCCATCAGTGAGTCAAACAGGCTCCAAGAGACCCAGTACTTC
CDR3aa: CAISESNRLQETQYF

d_gene: TRBD1
abundance: .
v_gene: TRBV5-4
j_gene: TRBJ2-7
CDR3nt: TGTGCCAGCAGCTTCTTACAGGGGGCTTCCTACGAGCAGTACTTC
CDR3aa: CASSFLQGASYEQYF

d_gene: .
abundance: .
v_gene: TRBV19
j_gene: TRBJ2-6
CDR3nt: TGTGCCAGTAGTATATCGGCTGGGGCCAACGTCCTGACTTTC
CDR3aa: CASSISAGANVLTF

d_gene: .
abundance: .
v_gene: TRBV18
j_gene: TRBJ2-1
CDR3nt: TGTGCCAGCTCACGGCGTGGCGGAGGAAACAATGAGCAGTTCTTC
CDR3aa: CASSRRGGGNNEQFF

d_gene: .
abundance: .
v_gene: TRBV10-3
j_gene: TRBJ1-2
CDR3nt: TGTGCCATCAGTCCCGGGGATCTTAACTATGGCTACACCTTC
CDR3aa: CAISPGDLNYGYTF

d_gene: .
abundance: .
v_gene: TRBV4-3
j_gene: TRBJ2-5
CDR3nt: TGCGCCAGCAGCCAACGCAGGAGGGGCGACGAGACCCAGTACTTC
CDR3aa: CASSQRRRGDETQYF

d_gene: TRBD2
abundance: .
v_gene: TRBV10-3
j_gene: TRBJ2-3
CDR3nt: TGTGCCAGCGGGACTAGCGGAATATATAGCACAGATACGCAGTATTTT
CDR3aa: CASGTSGIYSTDTQYF

d_gene: .
abundance: .
v_gene: TRBV11-3
j_gene: TRBJ2-3
CDR3nt: TGTGCCAGCAGCTTAGAGGGCCGCTACACAGATACGCAGTATTTT
CDR3aa: CASSLEGRYTDTQYF

d_gene: .
abundance: once
v_gene: TRBV28
j_gene: TRBJ1-1
CDR3nt: TGTGCCAGCCAAATCAGGGACCGCACTGAAGCTTTCTTT
CDR3aa: CASQIRDRTEAFF

d_gene: .
abundance: .
v_gene: TRBV7-9
j_gene: TRBJ1-5
CDR3nt: TGTGCCAGCAGCTTCGGCAATCAGCCCCAGCATTTT
CDR3aa: CASSFGNQPQHF

d_gene: .
abundance: .
v_gene: TRBV6-5
j_gene: TRBJ1-2
CDR3nt: TGTGCCAGCATGTCGACGGGGGCGCGCGGCTACACCTTC
CDR3aa: CASMSTGARGYTF

d_gene: TRBD1
abundance: few
v_gene: TRBV7-9
j_gene: TRBJ2-7
CDR3nt: TGTGCCAGCAGCCAAGGGACAGGGGGTCCCTACGAGCAGTACTTC
CDR3aa: CASSQGTGGPYEQYF

d_gene: TRBD1
abundance: .
v_gene: TRBV2
j_gene: TRBJ2-3
CDR3nt: TGTGCCAGCAGTTTGGACAGGGGGGGAACAGATACGCAGTATTTT
CDR3aa: CASSLDRGGTDTQYF

d_gene: TRBD2
abundance: .
v_gene: TRBV2
j_gene: TRBJ2-3
CDR3nt: TGTGCCAGCACCAAAGGACTAGCAACAGATACGCAGTATTTT
CDR3aa: CASTKGLATDTQYF

d_gene: TRBD2
abundance: .
v_gene: TRBV7-2
j_gene: TRBJ2-3
CDR3nt: TGTGCCAGCAGCTTAGTAGAGCGGGAGGTACTAGATACGCAGTATTTT
CDR3aa: CASSLVEREVLDTQYF

d_gene: .
abundance: .
v_gene: TRBV11-3
j_gene: TRBJ1-6
CDR3nt: TGTGCCAGCAGCTTTTCGGCCAGCTCCTATAATTCACCCCTCCACTTT
CDR3aa: CASSFSASSYNSPLHF

d_gene: .
abundance: .
v_gene: TRBV6-1
j_gene: TRBJ1-5
CDR3nt: TGTGCCAGCAGTGAAGCAGGGAATAGCAATCAGCCCCAGCATTTT
CDR3aa: CASSEAGNSNQPQHF

d_gene: .
abundance: .
v_gene: TRBV11-3
j_gene: TRBJ2-3
CDR3nt: TGTGCCAGCAGCTTAGAGTCGCTCCGCACGCAGTATTTT
CDR3aa: CASSLESLRTQYF

d_gene: TRBD1
abundance: .
v_gene: TRBV6-5
j_gene: TRBJ1-5
CDR3nt: TGTGCCAGCAGTTACTGGTTGGGGGACAGCGATCAGCCCCAGCATTTT
CDR3aa: CASSYWLGDSDQPQHF

d_gene: TRBD1
abundance: .
v_gene: TRBV6-5
j_gene: TRBJ1-1
CDR3nt: TGTGCCAGCAGTCCACAGGGGTCGAACACTGAAGCTTTCTTT
CDR3aa: CASSPQGSNTEAFF

d_gene: .
abundance: .
v_gene: TRBV5-5
j_gene: TRBJ1-2
CDR3nt: TGTGCCAGCAGCCGGCAGGGGACCGTAAACTATGGCTACACCTTC
CDR3aa: CASSRQGTVNYGYTF

d_gene: TRBD2
abundance: .
v_gene: TRBV19
j_gene: TRBJ2-2
CDR3nt: TGTGCCAGTATCCTGGCGGGAGACACCGGGGAGCTGTTTTTT
CDR3aa: CASILAGDTGELFF

d_gene: TRBD2
abundance: .
v_gene: TRBV25-1
j_gene: TRBJ2-7
CDR3nt: TGTGCCAGCAGTGAAATAGCGGGAGTATACGAGCAGTACTTC
CDR3aa: CASSEIAGVYEQYF

d_gene: .
abundance: .
v_gene: TRBV21-1
j_gene: TRBJ2-4
CDR3nt: TGTGCCAGCAGCAAAGTATTCAGACAAAAAGCCAAAAACATTCAGTACTTC
CDR3aa: CASSKVFRQKAKNIQYF

d_gene: TRBD1
abundance: few
v_gene: TRBV29-1
j_gene: TRBJ1-2
CDR3nt: TGCAGCGCAGGGGACAGGGTCTATGGCTACACCTTC
CDR3aa: CSAGDRVYGYTF

d_gene: .
abundance: .
v_gene: TRBV4-2
j_gene: TRBJ2-1
CDR3nt: TGTGCCAGCAGCGAAGCAATAGCGGCGCCCAATGAGCAGTTCTTC
CDR3aa: CASSEAIAAPNEQFF

d_gene: .
abundance: .
v_gene: TRBV5-4
j_gene: TRBJ1-2
CDR3nt: TGTGCCAGCGGCGGGGATGGAAACTATGGCTACACCTTC
CDR3aa: CASGGDGNYGYTF

d_gene: TRBD1
abundance: .
v_gene: TRBV27
j_gene: TRBJ2-1
CDR3nt: TGTGCCAGCAGGGCCGGGACAGGGGCCTGGGGTGAGCAGTTCTTC
CDR3aa: CASRAGTGAWGEQFF

d_gene: TRBD1
abundance: .
v_gene: TRBV7-8
j_gene: TRBJ1-2
CDR3nt: TGTGCCAGCAGCTTCTGGACAGGGACGATGGTGGACTACACCTTC
CDR3aa: CASSFWTGTMVDYTF

d_gene: .
abundance: once
v_gene: TRBV15
j_gene: TRBJ2-3
CDR3nt: TGTGCCACCAGCAGCTCGTTCACAGATACGCAGTATTTT
CDR3aa: CATSSSFTDTQYF

d_gene: .
abundance: few
v_gene: TRBV11-3
j_gene: TRBJ1-2
CDR3nt: TGTGCCAGCAGCCTAACGCGGGGCTATGGCTACACCTTC
CDR3aa: CASSLTRGYGYTF

d_gene: TRBD1
abundance: .
v_gene: TRBV7-2
j_gene: TRBJ2-1
CDR3nt: TGTGCCAGCAGCGTAACCCCAGGGGGATTGTACAATGAGCAGTTCTTC
CDR3aa: CASSVTPGGLYNEQFF

d_gene: TRBD2
abundance: .
v_gene: TRBV11-3
j_gene: TRBJ2-1
CDR3nt: TGTGCCAGCAGCTTAGAGCTAGCGGTATACAATGAGCAGTTCTTC
CDR3aa: CASSLELAVYNEQFF

d_gene: .
abundance: .
v_gene: TRBV18
j_gene: TRBJ2-1
CDR3nt: TGTGCCAGCTCACCACCGTCGGTTAGCTCCTACAATGAGCAGTTCTTC
CDR3aa: CASSPPSVSSYNEQFF

d_gene: .
abundance: .
v_gene: TRBV14
j_gene: TRBJ2-7
CDR3nt: TGTGCCAGCAGCCAAGATCTGGCAAAATCCGGGACTCAATTC
CDR3aa: CASSQDLAKSGTQF

d_gene: .
abundance: .
v_gene: TRBV27
j_gene: TRBJ2-3
CDR3nt: TGTGCCAGCATCAAGATACAGGGACGATTAAACACAGATACGCAGTATTTT
CDR3aa: CASIKIQGRLNTDTQYF

d_gene: .
abundance: .
v_gene: TRBV9
j_gene: TRBJ2-1
CDR3nt: TGTGCCAGCAGCCCTGGGGAGGGGGTCAATGAGCAGTTCTTC
CDR3aa: CASSPGEGVNEQFF

d_gene: TRBD1
abundance: once
v_gene: TRBV6-1
j_gene: TRBJ2-2
CDR3nt: TGTGCCAGCACCGAGGGACAGGCGAACACCGGGGAGCTGTTTTTT
CDR3aa: CASTEGQANTGELFF